The clone carrying this T cell receptor (beta chain) was seen many times. Its antigen is unidentified. The V and J ends lost 3 bases and 4 bases respectively, with 6 bases between them. This CDR3 contains 12 residues. Per germline, CDR1 SEHNR and CDR2 FQNEAQ (reference sequence). This sample is part of a study of T cells in Graves' hyperthyroidism and ophthalmopathy. Newly diagnosed patients aged 18 to 65 had hyperthyroidism of under 2 months' duration. Exclusion of a patient resulted from uncontrolled infection, other autoimmune disease, pregnancy or lactation. Used for diagnoses were clinical symptoms, serum thyroxine and TRAb, thyroid ultrasound and orbital computed tomography. General study points: Classification by a 13 V-J model distinguished ophthalmopathy from stable hyperthyroidism.

RNA transcripts gave rise to amplified TCR beta CDR3 regions. A set of HTBI primers served as the primers for a first-round RT-PCR of the TCR CDR3. TCRdb re-analysed the multiplex PCR reads in MiXCR, keeping a single row per CDR3 protein. The sample shows approximately 560,000 distinct CDR3 sequences, approximately 44% of them seen only once. This rearrangement joins TRBV7-9 to TRBJ1-2, with no clear D. The sequence derives from a woman aged 18-29 years with Graves' hyperthyroidism. Sequenced: peripheral blood or thyroid tissue (not recorded which). Here the CDR3 reads CASSFGSYGYTF. The DNA for the CDR3 is TGTGCCAGCAGCTTCGGCAGCTATGGCTACACCTTC.